A single sample is the source of the 11 T cell receptor beta chains below, sequenced in a study of cytomegalovirus exposure and HLA in healthy donors. Both 60 Vbeta primers and 13 Jbeta primers went into the PCR. TCRdb keeps only in-frame clones here, not all; method: immunoSEQ multiplex PCR. The data show more than 95,000 clones, about 82% seen once. Specimen: PBMCs. The source is a man aged 45-60 years in good health and CMV-seronegative.

J is TRBJ2-7 and V is TRBV4-2; 12 bases align to TRBD2. V lost 4 bases to trimming and J lost 0 bases; unmatched junction nucleotides: 13. The germline CDR1 and CDR2 sequences are LGHNA and YNFKEQ. The CDR3 sequence is 19 residues long. The CDR3: CASSPASGGAGIGSYEQYF. CDR3 DNA sequence: TGTGCCAGCAGCCCTGCTAGCGGGGGGGCCGGGATAGGCTCCTACGAGCAGTACTTC.

The V gene is TRBV10-3, the J gene TRBJ1-2, with D perhaps matching TRBD1 (6 bases). V lost 7 bases and J 6 bases, leaving 15 bases between the germline ends. From germline, CDR1 is ENHRY and CDR2 SYGVKD. The CDR3 sequence is 13 residues long. The CDR3 bases are TGTGCCATCACGGGTAACAGGGAAGATGGCTACACCTTC. Its protein product is CAITGNREDGYTF.

This chain uses TRBV11-3 with TRBJ2-7; no reliable D call. The CDR3 extends over 13 amino acids. The germline gives CDR1 SGHNT, CDR2 YENEEA. V was trimmed by 3 bases and J by 2 bases, leaving 8 bases between them. CDR3 nucleotide sequence: TGTGCCAGCAGCTTGGGCGAGACCTACGAGCAGTACTTC. It translates to CASSLGETYEQYF.

The chain joins TRBV5-6 to TRBJ1-4; 8 bases align to TRBD1. The CDR3 is 18 amino acids. Germline assignment: CDR1 SGHDT and CDR2 YYEEEE. Trimming at V came to 4 bases and at J to 2 bases, leaving 13 bases not matched to a gene. CDR3 DNA: TGTGCCAGCAGCCGGACAGGGTTCATGCAGTGGACTAATGAAAAACTGTTTTTT. It yields the protein CASSRTGFMQWTNEKLFF.

V and J are TRBV5-1 and TRBJ1-3; no reliable D call. This CDR3 spans 15 amino acids. Per the germline V gene, CDR1 is SGHRS and CDR2 is YFSETQ. The germline V and J ends were trimmed by 9 bases and 4 bases, with 20 bases remaining between them. In DNA, the CDR3 is TGCGCCACCTCACTTGGAGATTCTCGGGGAAACACCATATATTTT. Its protein product is CATSLGDSRGNTIYF.

Worth noting for this clone: At one end the junction does not follow the germline gene, possibly because of a read error. The J gene is TRBJ2-7, the V gene TRBV7-9; D perhaps matches TRBD2 (6 bases). CDR1 is SEHNR, CDR2 FQNEAQ, per germline (reference sequence). The length of the CDR3 is 16 residues. The CDR3 here is CSSSTFGGWGVGEQYF. The CDR3 nucleotides are TGTTCCAGCAGCACCTTTGGAGGCTGGGGGGTGGGCGAGCAGTACTTC.

The V and J genes are TRBV4-1 and TRBJ1-6, with D possibly being TRBD1 (6 bases). This CDR3 comprises 15 residues. V was shortened by 6 bases and J by 4 bases, with 13 bases between the two germline ends. CDR1 is MGHRA, CDR2 YSYEKL, per germline. DNA for the CDR3: TGCGCCAGCAGGGGTCAGGGGTATTATAATTCACCCCTCCACTTT. Translated: CASRGQGYYNSPLHF.

V and J are TRBV4-3 and TRBJ2-3; 9 bases fit TRBD2. The germline gives CDR1 LGHNA, CDR2 YSLEER. The V gene end was trimmed by 6 bases and the J gene end by 3 bases; junction bases not matched to a gene: 7. CDR3 length: 15 amino acids. The CDR3 protein is CASRSQAGGTDTQYF. DNA of the CDR3: TGCGCCAGCAGGTCTCAAGCGGGGGGTACAGATACGCAGTATTTT.

The CDR3 here is CASSSRQGTSGELFF. The CDR3 DNA is TGTGCCAGCAGCAGCAGACAAGGAACATCCGGGGAGCTGTTTTTT. The rearrangement uses TRBV7-7 and TRBJ2-2; no reliable D call. CDR3 length: 15 residues. V gave up 5 bases and J gave up 6 bases, with 16 bases separating them. The germline CDR1 and CDR2 sequences are SSHAT and FNYEAQ (reference sequence).

The chain employs TRBV5-1 and TRBJ1-1; 8 bases line up with TRBD1. Germline CDR1 SGHRS, CDR2 YFSETQ. Unmatched junction bases numbered 2, after V lost 0 bases and J lost 4 bases. The CDR3 runs to 14 residues. CDR3: CASSLGGQATEAFF. CDR3 in DNA: TGCGCCAGCAGCTTGGGGGGACAGGCCACTGAAGCTTTCTTT. Combining the CDR3 with reference TRBV5-1 and TRBJ1-1 gives the whole variable domain KAGVTQTPRYLIKTRGQQVTLSCSPISGHRSVSWYQQTPGQGLQFLFEYFSETQRNKGNFPGRFSGRQFSNSRSEMNVSTLELGDSALYLCASSLGGQATEAFFGQGTRLTVV.

CDR3 sequence: CASSGQMNTEAFF. The CDR3 region has the DNA TGTGCCAGCAGTGGTCAGATGAACACTGAAGCTTTCTTT. The chain carries TRBV6-1 and TRBJ1-1; the D is unclear. CDR1 and CDR2 (germline): MNHNS, SASEGT. Trimming removed 4 bases from V and 0 bases from J, with 6 bases in between. CDR3 size: 13 residues.